A single TCR beta chain is shown here with its context. The data were obtained in a study of blood T cell repertoires in COVID-19. As for the study in general: The United States, Italy and Spain provided the acute and convalescent COVID-19 samples.

The data were produced by immunoSEQ multiplex PCR, yet TCRdb's version contains in-frame clones alone and is incomplete. Here the sample spans 85,000 to 110,000 clones, roughly nine tenths being singletons. This CDR3 region has 17 residues. Germline V gives CDR1 MGHRA, CDR2 YSYEKL. The ends lost 5 bases at V and 7 bases at J; junction bases unmatched: 17. The specimen was peripheral blood. The clonotype originates from a woman aged 55-70 years with acute or convalescent COVID-19. This chain links TRBV4-1 with TRBJ1-2; 9 nucleotides match TRBD1. CDR3 amino acids: CASSKTFVRDREGGYTF. Here the CDR3 DNA reads TGCGCCAGCAGCAAGACTTTCGTCCGGGACAGGGAGGGTGGCTACACCTTC.